This TCR beta chain was recorded in a study of cytomegalovirus exposure and HLA in healthy donors. The CDR3 totals 17 residues. J lost 1 base, V lost 6 bases, and 9 bases had no gene match. Per germline, CDR1 MGHRA and CDR2 YSYEKL. PCR used 60 Vbeta primers and 13 Jbeta primers. Some clones are missing from TCRdb's copy, which holds only in-frame ones; the method was immunoSEQ multiplex PCR. The table shows under 250,000 clones, with about 80% occurring only once. For this clone: Its specificity is not known.

General study findings and limits: Reportedly, diagnosis of cytomegalovirus status by the classifier showed high specificity and sensitivity. In a later analysis, TCR beta V- and J-gene trimming showed a link to a missense DCLRE1C variant.

Sequencing was performed on PBMCs. The TCR sequence derives from a male donor in good health and CMV-seronegative. The gene calls are TRBV4-1 and TRBJ1-1; 12 bases line up with TRBD1. The CDR3 spells CASRLVRDRGPNTEAFF. CDR3 bases: TGCGCCAGCAGACTAGTCCGGGACAGGGGGCCGAACACTGAAGCTTTCTTT.